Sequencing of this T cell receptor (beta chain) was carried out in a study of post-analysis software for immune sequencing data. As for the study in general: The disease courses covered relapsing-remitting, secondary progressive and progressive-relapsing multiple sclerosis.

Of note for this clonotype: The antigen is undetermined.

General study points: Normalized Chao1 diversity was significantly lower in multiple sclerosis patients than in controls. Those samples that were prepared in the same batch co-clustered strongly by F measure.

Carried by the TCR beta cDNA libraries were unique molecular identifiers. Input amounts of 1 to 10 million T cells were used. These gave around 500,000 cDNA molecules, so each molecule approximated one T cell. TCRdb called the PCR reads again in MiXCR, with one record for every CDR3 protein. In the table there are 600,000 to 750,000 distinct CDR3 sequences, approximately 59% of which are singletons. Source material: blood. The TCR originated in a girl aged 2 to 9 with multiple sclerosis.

CDR3 protein: CASNQGLPGGMNTEAFF. In nucleotides, the CDR3 is TGTGCCAGCAACCAGGGGCTACCAGGAGGCATGAACACTGAAGCTTTCTTT. J is TRBJ1-1 and V is TRBV6-1; perhaps TRBD1 as D (6 bases). In germline, CDR1 is MNHNS, CDR2 SASEGT. The CDR3 is made up of 17 amino acids. Trimming shortened V by 7 bases and J by 0 bases, and 21 bases separated the two germline ends.